Listed below are T cell receptor beta chains from one sample, sequenced in a study of CD8 T cells in Susac syndrome. In TCRdb, the immunoSEQ multiplex PCR reads were re-called with MiXCR into one record per CDR3 protein. The sample carries around 140,000 distinct CDR3 sequences, around 80% recorded once. Material for sequencing was CD8+ T cells from PBMCs. Every receptor here comes from a human donor with multiple sclerosis. CDR3s include the opening cysteine and the closing phenylalanine or tryptophan. D genes are given only for firm matches. Some rows have no size entry. The others give once, few or many, or a class for an expanded clone.

clone size,V gene,D gene,J gene,CDR3 protein,CDR3 DNA
NA,TRBV25-1,TRBD1,TRBJ2-1,CASSGHGTGGEYNEQFF,TGTGCCAGCAGTGGCCACGGGACAGGGGGGGAATACAATGAGCAGTTCTTC
once,TRBV7-9,TRBD2,TRBJ2-1,CASSLTLTLAGGNEQFF,TGTGCCAGCAGCTTAACACTGACCCTAGCGGGAGGGAATGAGCAGTTCTTC
few,TRBV6-6,TRBD1,TRBJ1-4,CASSSPGQGSEKLFF,TGTGCCAGCAGTTCGCCGGGACAGGGTTCTGAAAAACTGTTTTTT
few,TRBV20-1,TRBD2,TRBJ2-2,CSASRTSGKSRVYGELFF,TGCAGTGCTTCCCGGACTAGCGGAAAGTCGCGGGTCTACGGGGAGCTGTTTTTT
NA,TRBV21-1,NA,TRBJ1-5,CASSSEVATWHHQPQHF,TGTGCCAGCAGCAGTGAGGTAGCTACATGGCATCATCAGCCCCAGCATTTT
NA,TRBV4-2,NA,TRBJ1-1,CASSWGLEAFF,TGTGCCAGCAGCTGGGGTCTTGAAGCTTTCTTT
once,TRBV29-1,NA,TRBJ2-2,CSVAGYTGELFF,TGCAGCGTAGCCGGTTACACCGGGGAGCTGTTTTTT
once,TRBV7-9,TRBD2,TRBJ2-3,CASGVSGGAIKDTQYF,TGTGCCAGCGGAGTTAGCGGGGGGGCCATTAAAGATACGCAGTATTTT
NA,TRBV7-9,NA,TRBJ2-3,CASSLSGSGTDTQYF,TGTGCCAGCAGCTTGTCTGGCTCCGGCACAGATACGCAGTATTTT
few,TRBV6-1,NA,TRBJ1-1,CASSEEGDTEAFF,TGTGCCAGCAGTGAAGAAGGGGACACTGAAGCTTTCTTT
NA,TRBV12-3/TRBV12-4,TRBD2,TRBJ2-3,CASSGEIAGGTDTQYF,TGTGCCAGCAGTGGAGAAATAGCGGGGGGCACAGATACGCAGTATTTT
NA,TRBV6-2/TRBV6-3,NA,TRBJ2-5,CASTGEVPTRSGLETQYF,TGTGCCAGCACGGGAGAGGTCCCGACACGGAGCGGGCTGGAGACCCAGTACTTC
NA,TRBV10-3,NA,TRBJ1-1,CAISETQLNTEAFF,TGTGCCATCAGTGAGACACAGCTGAACACTGAAGCTTTCTTT
few,TRBV19,NA,TRBJ1-1,CASSIAANTEAFF,TGTGCCAGTAGTATAGCAGCGAACACTGAAGCTTTCTTT
NA,TRBV19,TRBD1,TRBJ2-7,CASSPGQAAYEQYF,TGTGCCAGTAGTCCGGGACAGGCTGCCTACGAGCAGTACTTC
NA,TRBV11-2,NA,TRBJ2-2,CASSLDGSGPNTGELFF,TGTGCCAGCAGCTTAGACGGGAGCGGGCCGAACACCGGGGAGCTGTTTTTT
NA,TRBV6-5,NA,TRBJ1-2,CASSGPGQIFYGYTF,TGTGCCAGCAGCGGGCCAGGACAGATCTTCTATGGCTACACCTTC
NA,TRBV20-1,NA,TRBJ1-1,CSANRGGTEASF,TGCAGTGCTAATAGGGGGGGAACTGAAGCTTCCTTT
NA,TRBV6-2/TRBV6-3,TRBD2,TRBJ2-1,CASSEEGLGPIYEQFF,TGTGCCAGCTCCGAGGAGGGACTAGGTCCCATTTATGAGCAGTTCTTC
NA,TRBV7-3,TRBD2,TRBJ2-1,CASSLSGGGEYEQFF,TGTGCCAGCAGCTTAAGTGGCGGGGGTGAATATGAGCAGTTCTTC
NA,TRBV30,NA,TRBJ1-2,CAWSGGGGYGYTF,TGTGCCTGGAGTGGCGGGGGAGGCTATGGCTACACCTTC
once,TRBV19,NA,TRBJ2-3,CASSILKEVTSTDTQYF,TGTGCCAGTAGTATACTTAAAGAGGTGACTAGCACAGATACGCAGTATTTT
once,TRBV12-3/TRBV12-4,NA,TRBJ2-1,CASSSLAGLVYNEQFF,TGTGCCAGCAGTTCACTAGCTGGGTTAGTCTACAATGAGCAGTTCTTC
NA,TRBV2,NA,TRBJ2-1,CASSERAGTYNEQFF,TGTGCCAGCAGTGAGCGCGCGGGGACCTACAATGAGCAGTTCTTC
NA,TRBV24-1,NA,TRBJ2-1,CAISGGTYNEQFF,TGTGCCATTAGTGGGGGAACCTACAATGAGCAGTTCTTC
once,TRBV7-9,TRBD1,TRBJ1-1,CASSPDDRGDAFF,TGTGCCAGCAGCCCTGATGACAGGGGCGATGCTTTCTTT
NA,TRBV6-1,NA,TRBJ1-5,CASSPGHGQPQHF,TGTGCCAGCAGTCCGGGACATGGTCAGCCCCAGCATTTT
NA,TRBV12-3/TRBV12-4,NA,TRBJ2-7,CASSPGGGGILEQYF,TGTGCCAGCAGCCCCGGGGGAGGAGGGATACTCGAGCAGTACTTC
NA,TRBV29-1,NA,TRBJ1-2,CSVEDPGTLYGYTF,TGCAGCGTTGAAGATCCGGGGACCCTTTATGGCTACACCTTC
NA,TRBV6-2/TRBV6-3,NA,TRBJ2-3,CASSYRLASTDTQYF,TGTGCCAGCAGTTACCGGCTAGCTAGCACAGATACGCAGTATTTT
NA,TRBV6-1,NA,TRBJ1-5,CASSEAGDQPQHF,TGTGCCAGCAGTGAAGCCGGGGACCAGCCCCAGCATTTT
NA,TRBV30,TRBD2,TRBJ2-1,CAWSVSGRNEQFF,TGTGCCTGGAGTGTAAGCGGGAGGAATGAGCAGTTCTTC
NA,TRBV16,NA,TRBJ1-4,CASSLGGGDEKLFF,TGTGCCAGCAGCCTCGGGGGAGGAGATGAAAAACTGTTTTTT
NA,TRBV20-1,NA,TRBJ2-7,CSADRAVSSYEQYF,TGCAGTGCCGACCGAGCGGTGAGCTCCTACGAGCAGTACTTC
NA,TRBV20-1,NA,TRBJ2-2,CSARETVDHPNTGELFF,TGCAGTGCTAGAGAAACCGTCGATCATCCGAACACCGGGGAGCTGTTTTTT
NA,TRBV7-9,NA,TRBJ1-3,CASSFTVTGNTIYF,TGTGCCAGCAGCTTCACAGTTACTGGAAACACCATATATTTT
NA,TRBV12-3/TRBV12-4,TRBD2,TRBJ2-3,CASSPWAGGQDTQYF,TGTGCCAGCAGTCCCTGGGCGGGGGGGCAAGATACGCAGTATTTT
NA,TRBV25-1,TRBD2,TRBJ2-3,CASRLAGAPTDTQYF,TGTGCCAGCAGGCTAGCGGGAGCCCCCACAGATACGCAGTATTTT
few,TRBV6-1,NA,TRBJ2-7,CASRPTGVHEQYF,TGTGCCAGCAGGCCCACGGGGGTCCACGAGCAGTACTTC
NA,TRBV30,NA,TRBJ2-2,CASWGAGYTGELFF,TGTGCCTCATGGGGGGCGGGCTACACCGGGGAGCTGTTTTTT
NA,TRBV28,NA,TRBJ1-1,CASSFDRQLYTEAFF,TGTGCCAGCAGTTTCGACCGCCAACTTTACACTGAAGCTTTCTTT
NA,TRBV7-8,TRBD1,TRBJ2-3,CASSGDRGDTQYF,TGTGCCAGCAGCGGAGACAGGGGGGATACGCAGTATTTT
NA,TRBV27,NA,TRBJ1-1,CASSLRTPNTEAFF,TGTGCCAGCAGTTTAAGGACACCTAACACTGAAGCTTTCTTT
NA,TRBV6-2/TRBV6-3,NA,TRBJ2-1,CASSYVRYNEQFF,TGTGCCAGCAGTTACGTGCGGTACAATGAGCAGTTCTTC
NA,TRBV3-1,TRBD1,TRBJ1-2,CASSQGGWSRGPRNYGYTF,TGTGCCAGCAGCCAAGGAGGTTGGAGCAGGGGGCCCCGAAACTATGGCTACACCTTC
NA,TRBV19,NA,TRBJ2-5,CVSSKNDWGETQYF,TGTGTCAGTAGTAAAAACGACTGGGGGGAGACCCAGTACTTC
NA,TRBV6-5,TRBD2,TRBJ2-1,CASSYSKRASGISYNEQFF,TGTGCCAGCAGTTACTCGAAGCGGGCTAGCGGGATCTCCTACAATGAGCAGTTCTTC
NA,TRBV7-9,NA,TRBJ1-6,CASSLGIQGSPLHF,TGTGCCAGCAGCTTAGGGATACAGGGTTCACCCCTCCACTTT
few,TRBV7-2,TRBD2,TRBJ2-3,CASSPSGSGGDTQYF,TGTGCCAGCAGTCCTAGCGGGAGTGGCGGAGATACGCAGTATTTT
NA,TRBV6-2/TRBV6-3,NA,TRBJ1-1,CASSATDRFEAFF,TGTGCCAGCAGTGCCACGGACAGATTTGAAGCTTTCTTT
NA,TRBV12-3/TRBV12-4,TRBD1,TRBJ1-2,CASSQDRDTANYGYTF,TGTGCCAGCAGTCAGGACAGGGACACCGCTAACTATGGCTACACCTTC
NA,TRBV27,NA,TRBJ1-2,CASSLAGSLDGYTF,TGTGCCAGCAGTTTAGCAGGGAGTCTCGATGGCTACACCTTC
NA,TRBV12-3/TRBV12-4,NA,TRBJ1-2,CASSSTALGYTF,TGTGCCAGCAGTTCCACGGCACTCGGCTACACCTTC
NA,TRBV12-3/TRBV12-4,NA,TRBJ1-2,CASTRGRSVRGYTF,TGTGCCAGCACCAGGGGTAGATCGGTGAGAGGCTACACCTTC
NA,TRBV14,NA,TRBJ2-5,CASSLGGSQETQYF,TGTGCCAGCAGCCTAGGGGGGAGCCAAGAGACCCAGTACTTC